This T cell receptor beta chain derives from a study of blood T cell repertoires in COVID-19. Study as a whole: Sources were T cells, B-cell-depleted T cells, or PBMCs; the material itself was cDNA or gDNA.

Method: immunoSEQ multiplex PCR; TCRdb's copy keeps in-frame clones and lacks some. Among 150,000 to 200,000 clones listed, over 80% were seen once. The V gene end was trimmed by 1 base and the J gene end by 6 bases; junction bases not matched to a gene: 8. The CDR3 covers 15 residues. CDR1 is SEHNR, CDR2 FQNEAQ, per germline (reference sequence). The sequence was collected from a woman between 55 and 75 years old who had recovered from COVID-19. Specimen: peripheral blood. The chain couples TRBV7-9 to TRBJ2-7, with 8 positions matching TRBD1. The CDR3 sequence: CASSLDLDRVVEQYF. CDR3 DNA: TGTGCCAGCAGCTTAGACCTGGACAGGGTGGTCGAGCAGTACTTC. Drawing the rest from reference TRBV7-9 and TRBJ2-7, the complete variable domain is DTGVSQNPRHKITKRGQNVTFRCDPISEHNRLYWYRQTLGQGPEFLTYFQNEAQLEKSRLLSDRFSAERPKGSFSTLEIQRTEQGDSAMYLCASSLDLDRVVEQYFGPGTRLTVT.